The clone carrying this TCR beta chain was recorded at least ten times. The source of the sample is a study of identical twins. Trimming removed 5 bases from V and 7 bases from J; junction bases left unmatched: 10. CDR3 length: 15 residues. TCRdb recomputed calls from the 5' RACE reads with MiXCR, one row per CDR3 protein. Of roughly 570,000 distinct CDR3 sequences listed, just under 10% are singletons. This same sample was also taken into another study, of yellow fever vaccine responses in identical twins. Per that study: Twins' T cell vaccine responses reportedly looked partly convergent, partly personalized.

The chain has TRBV12-3 or TRBV12-4 and TRBJ1-4; 7 nucleotides line up with TRBD1. The sample comprised PBMCs. The TCR originated in a young woman in good health. CDR3 residues: CASSPRQGGGEKLFF. In DNA form, the CDR3 reads TGTGCCAGCAGTCCCCGACAGGGCGGCGGTGAAAAACTGTTTTTT.